This T cell receptor beta chain was sequenced during a study of blood T cell repertoires in COVID-19. Study at large: Italy, Spain and the United States were the sources of the convalescent and acute COVID-19 samples. Sources were T cells, B-cell-depleted T cells, or PBMCs; the material itself was cDNA or gDNA.

Here immunoSEQ multiplex PCR was the method, and the copy in TCRdb shows in-frame clones only, minus some. Of around 270,000 clones in the sample, 84% were seen once. Sequencing was done on a sample of peripheral blood. The TCR comes from a woman aged 40 to 50 who had recovered from COVID-19.

CDR3 sequence: CSVGGLGSGNTIYF. The CDR3 region has the DNA TGCAGCGTGGGGGGGTTGGGGTCTGGAAACACCATATATTTT. The chain recombines TRBV29-1 with TRBJ1-3; possible D gene TRBD1, 5 bases. This CDR3 contains 14 residues. In germline, CDR1 is SQVTM, CDR2 ANQGSEA. The V end lost 6 bases, the J end lost 1 base, and 13 bases lay between the germline ends. The full variable domain, rest sourced from reference TRBV29-1 and TRBJ1-3, is SAVISQKPSRDICQRGTSLTIQCQVDSQVTMMFWYRQQPGQSLTLIATANQGSEATYESGFVIDKFPISRPNLTFSTLTVSNMSPEDSSIYLCSVGGLGSGNTIYFGEGSWLTVV.